This T cell receptor (beta chain) emerged from a study of blood T cell repertoires in COVID-19 (dated by TCRdb to 2020 to 2022). Notes on the research overall: Samples covering the acute and convalescent phases of COVID-19 were provided by collaborators in the United States, Italy and Spain. Where HLA class I and class II types were available, the types were taken from metadata supplied by the sample provider, not from assay-based typing. The samples were drawn from the first 160 participants of the ongoing ImmuneRACE study and from 1,200 or so subjects provided by 6 global collaborators. Sample metadata almost always included a de-identified subject ID, COVID-19 status, age in years and sex. The repertoires were released in a freely available public database meant as a resource for research on the immune response to SARS-CoV-2. The dataset comprised deeply sampled blood TCRbeta repertoires from subjects exposed to, actively infected with, or recovered from COVID-19. The prospective study material was composed of cDNA or gDNA derived from T cells, B-cell-depleted T cells, or PBMCs.

Reading the germline V gene gives CDR1 SQVTM and CDR2 ANQGSEA. There are 13 amino acids in the CDR3, from cysteine to phenylalanine inclusive. Of the read, only the CDR3 DNA is kept; its 39 bases are in frame from base 1. Deletion took 5 bases off V and 4 bases off J, with a span of 11 bases between the germline ends. As regards this clone: The clone's antigen remains unknown. One base away there is no much larger clone; base qualities are not given.

TCRbeta CDR3 regions were amplified from genomic DNA using the immunoSEQ Assay, a bias-controlled multiplex PCR. Concerning the study's data processing: The number of nucleated cells in each sample was estimated from the amplification of reference gene primers within the assay. To quantify the absolute abundance of each unique TCRbeta CDR3 rearrangement, sequence reads were collapsed and filtered. For each sample, productive Simpson clonality was calculated as the square root of Simpson's diversity index across productive rearrangements. Here the immuneACCESS table is served through TCRdb, limited to in-frame sequences with V and J called. Missing clones are a known gap in these copies; in checked studies unresolved V genes cover under half, and the rest lacks a known reason. The D gene and trimming were derived from the DNA, and the V and J assignments and clone size from that table. For this sample there are around 450,000 clones; about nine tenths appear just once. The ten largest clones capture approximately 0.7% of the sample.

In the prospective study, participants were about 18 to 95 years old, resided in 25 or so geographic areas of the United States, and were enrolled through a virtual design. Cohort assignment in the prospective study relied on participant-reported clinical history from a screening survey and a study questionnaire. ImmuneRACE Cohort 3 recovered participants were defined by two consecutive negative NP/OP PCR tests, healthcare professional clearance, or symptom resolution. Each participant in the prospective study had whole blood, serum and a nasopharyngeal or oropharyngeal swab collected by mobile phlebotomists. Additional blood draws and questionnaires over an approximately 2-month period could optionally be provided by prospective study participants. Before DNA extraction, prospective study blood samples were shipped either frozen or at room temperature. General findings and caveats noted by the study authors: How much clinical and demographic metadata was included differed by source and by participant, and the metadata was provided uncurated.

This sequence uses TRBV29-1 and TRBJ1-4, with TRBD1 perhaps the D gene, on 5 matching bases. The sequence came from a woman between 18 and 30 years old who had recovered from COVID-19. Sequencing input: PBMCs or T cells enriched from blood (not recorded which). In nucleotide form, the sequence is TGCAGCGTTCGCGGCAGGGATAATGAAAAACTGTTTTTT. Its protein product is CSVRGRDNEKLFF. Here the CDR3 is joined to the reference TRBV29-1 and TRBJ1-4 genes, and the full variable domain is: SAVISQKPSRDICQRGTSLTIQCQVDSQVTMMFWYRQQPGQSLTLIATANQGSEATYESGFVIDKFPISRPNLTFSTLTVSNMSPEDSSIYLCSVRGRDNEKLFFGSGTQLSVL.